What follows are 11 T cell receptor beta chains derived from one specimen sequenced in a study of primary melanoma T cells and metastatic recurrence. Measured with immunoSEQ multiplex PCR; TCRdb has only the in-frame clones, and not every one. The sample lists 190 or so clones, 84% occurring once. The sequenced sample consisted of melanoma tumor tissue. These receptors came from a human donor with melanoma.

This clone came up once. The chain employs TRBV23-1 and TRBJ1-5; D unresolved. TRBV23-1 is designated an ORF whose function remains uncertain. Trimming cost V 6 bases and J 0 bases, with 6 bases left between them. This CDR3 spans 13 amino acids. CDR3 nucleotide sequence: TGCGCCAGCAGCCAACCTAGCAATCAGCCCCAGCATTTT. It specifies CASSQPSNQPQHF.

V and J are TRBV11-3 and TRBJ2-6; 9 bases match TRBD2. The ends lost 5 bases at V and 0 bases at J; junction bases unmatched: 8. The CDR3 runs 18 residues. Germline CDR1 is SGHNT and CDR2 is YENEEA. DNA of the CDR3: TGTGCCAGCAGCCCTTTAGCGGGAGCCTTCTCTGGGGCCAACGTCCTGACTTTC. It codes for CASSPLAGAFSGANVLTF.

CDR3 nucleotide sequence: TGCGCCAGCAGTGAGTCTGGAGGGCGGGAAGATTTTGGCGAGCAGTTCTTC. Translating gives CASSESGGREDFGEQFF. The chain uses TRBV10-2 and TRBJ2-1; a possible D gene is TRBD2 (6 bases). This CDR3 region has 17 residues. CDR1 is WSHSY and CDR2 is SAAADI in the germline V gene. The V and J ends lost 0 bases and 10 bases respectively, with 22 bases between them.

This clone has just one count. The chain couples TRBV15 to TRBJ1-4; D is possibly TRBD1 (6 bases). This CDR3 has 15 amino acids. V shed 4 bases and J shed 7 bases, with 16 bases lying between them. Germline V lookup: CDR1 LNHNV, CDR2 YYDKDF (reference sequence). DNA of the CDR3: TGTGCCACCAGCAACCAGGGGTCGTACGGTGAAAAACTGTTTTTT. Its translation is CATSNQGSYGEKLFF.

This chain connects TRBV11-3 to TRBJ2-3, with D hard to call. Germline V gene lookup returns CDR1 SGHNT and CDR2 YENEEA. V shed 4 bases and J shed 5 bases, with 16 bases lying between them. CDR3 length: 15 amino acids. CDR3 DNA sequence: TGTGCCAGCAGCTCCAATTATGACGGTCAAGATACGCAGTATTTT. Translated: CASSSNYDGQDTQYF.

V gene TRBV2 combines with J gene TRBJ2-2; weak D call: TRBD2 (6 bases). V shed 6 bases and J shed 9 bases, with 23 bases lying between them. The germline V gene has CDR1 SNHLY and CDR2 FYNNEI. The CDR3 runs to 16 residues. CDR3 DNA sequence: TGTGCCAGCAGCCCCGACGCGGACGGCGGGATCAGGGAGCTGTTTTTT. It translates to CASSPDADGGIRELFF.

The V gene is TRBV28, the J gene TRBJ1-2; D unresolved. The CDR3 has 18 residues. CDR1 and CDR2 from the germline V gene are MDHEN and SYDVKM. V was trimmed by 2 bases and J by 8 bases, leaving 27 bases between them. In nucleotides, the CDR3 is TGTGCCAGCAGTTTAGGAATCAGGTACCACAAACCTACCCGGGGCTACACCTTC. Translated, it gives CASSLGIRYHKPTRGYTF.

The gene calls are TRBV6-8 and TRBJ2-3, with 10 nucleotides matching TRBD1. The V gene end was trimmed by 5 bases and the J gene end by 2 bases; junction bases not matched to a gene: 13. This CDR3 has 18 residues. Per the germline V gene, CDR1 is MNHGY and CDR2 is SAAAGT. Written as DNA, the CDR3 is TGTGCCAGCAGTGGGGGGACAGGGGTAACCCTTTTCACAGATACGCAGTATTTT. This gives the protein CASSGGTGVTLFTDTQYF.

The rearrangement links TRBV11-3 to TRBJ1-2; possibly TRBD1 for D (5 bases). Trimming took off 3 bases at V and 3 bases at J, with 11 bases between the two ends. From germline, CDR1 is SGHNT and CDR2 YENEEA. The CDR3 length is 14 residues. Written as DNA, the CDR3 is TGTGCCAGCAGCTTGAGGGGTATCGACTATGGCTACACCTTC. Protein sequence: CASSLRGIDYGYTF.

The chain employs TRBV6-8 and TRBJ2-5; TRBD2 agrees at 7 bases. The CDR3 covers 14 residues. Germline CDR1 MNHGY, CDR2 SAAAGT. Unmatched junction bases numbered 5, after V lost 5 bases and J lost 2 bases. As DNA, the CDR3 is TGTGCCAGCAGTCGGCGGACTAGGCAAGAGACCCAGTACTTC. This encodes CASSRRTRQETQYF.

The V gene is TRBV19, the J gene TRBJ1-1; unclear D gene. Trimming cost V 7 bases and J 4 bases, with 13 bases left between them. The CDR3 length is 13 residues. Germline loops: CDR1 LNHDA, CDR2 SQIVND (reference sequence). The CDR3 DNA reads TGTGCCAGTATCCGGGTCGGGATCACTGAAGCTTTCTTT. It yields the protein CASIRVGITEAFF.